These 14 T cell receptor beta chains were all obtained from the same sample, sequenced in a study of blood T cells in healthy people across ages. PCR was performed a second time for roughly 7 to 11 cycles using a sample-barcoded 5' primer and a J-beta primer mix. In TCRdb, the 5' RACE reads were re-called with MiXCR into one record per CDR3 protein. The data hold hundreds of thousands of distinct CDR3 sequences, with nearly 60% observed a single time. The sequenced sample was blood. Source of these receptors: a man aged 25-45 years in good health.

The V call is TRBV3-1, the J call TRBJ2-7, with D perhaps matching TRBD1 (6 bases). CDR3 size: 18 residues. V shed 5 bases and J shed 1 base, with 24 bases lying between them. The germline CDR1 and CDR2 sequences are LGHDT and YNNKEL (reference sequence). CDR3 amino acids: CASSSGNTGTEWSYEQYF. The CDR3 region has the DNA TGTGCCAGCAGCTCAGGAAATACAGGGACGGAGTGGTCCTACGAGCAGTACTTC.

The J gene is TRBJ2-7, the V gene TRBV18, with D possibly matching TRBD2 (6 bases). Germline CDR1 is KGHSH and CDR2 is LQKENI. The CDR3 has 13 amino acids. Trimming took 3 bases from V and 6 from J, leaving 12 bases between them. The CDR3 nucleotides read TGTGCCAGCTCACCGATTGCGGGAAGCGAGCAGTACTTC. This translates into CASSPIAGSEQYF.

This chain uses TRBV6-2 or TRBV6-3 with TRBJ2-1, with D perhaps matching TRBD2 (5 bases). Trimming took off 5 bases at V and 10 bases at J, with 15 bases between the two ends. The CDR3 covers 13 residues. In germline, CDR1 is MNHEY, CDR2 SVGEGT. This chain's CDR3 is CASSSRISSEQFF. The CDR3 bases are TGTGCCAGCAGTAGTAGAATTTCTAGCGAGCAGTTCTTC.

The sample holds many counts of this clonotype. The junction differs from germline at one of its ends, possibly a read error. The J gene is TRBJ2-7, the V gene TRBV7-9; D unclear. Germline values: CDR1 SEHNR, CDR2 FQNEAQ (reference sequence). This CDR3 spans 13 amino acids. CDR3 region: CASSLDGTYEQYF. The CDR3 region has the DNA TGTGCCAGCAGTTTAGACGGAACCTACGAGCAGTACTTC.

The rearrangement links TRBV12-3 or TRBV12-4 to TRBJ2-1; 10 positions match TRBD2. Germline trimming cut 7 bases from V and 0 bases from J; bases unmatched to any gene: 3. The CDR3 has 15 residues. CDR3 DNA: TGTGCCAGCAAGGTAGCGGGAGGCTCCTACAATGAGCAGTTCTTC. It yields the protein CASKVAGGSYNEQFF.

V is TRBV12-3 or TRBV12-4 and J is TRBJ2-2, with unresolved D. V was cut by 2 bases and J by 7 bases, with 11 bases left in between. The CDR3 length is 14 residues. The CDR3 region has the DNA TGTGCCAGCAGTTTACGGGCGAGTGACGGGGAGCTGTTTTTT. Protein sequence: CASSLRASDGELFF.

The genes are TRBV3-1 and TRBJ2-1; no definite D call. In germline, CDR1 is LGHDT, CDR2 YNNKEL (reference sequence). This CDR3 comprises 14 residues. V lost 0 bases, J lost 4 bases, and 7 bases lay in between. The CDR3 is CASSQDGGYNEQFF. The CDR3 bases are TGTGCCAGCAGCCAAGATGGTGGGTACAATGAGCAGTTCTTC.

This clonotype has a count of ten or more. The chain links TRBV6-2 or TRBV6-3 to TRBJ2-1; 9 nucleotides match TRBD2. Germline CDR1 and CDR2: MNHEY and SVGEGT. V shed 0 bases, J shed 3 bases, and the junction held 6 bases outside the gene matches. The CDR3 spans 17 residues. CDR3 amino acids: CASSYSPPSGIYNEQFF. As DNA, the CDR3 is TGTGCCAGCAGTTACTCCCCTCCTAGCGGGATCTACAATGAGCAGTTCTTC.

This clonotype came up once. CDR3: CAWTPGQGASPLHF. The CDR3 coding sequence is TGTGCCTGGACACCGGGACAGGGGGCTTCACCCCTCCACTTT. The genes are TRBV30 and TRBJ1-6; TRBD1 matches at 12 bases. CDR3 size: 14 residues. In germline, CDR1 is GTSNPN, CDR2 SVGIG (reference sequence). The trim removed 4 bases at V and 9 bases at J, leaving 4 bases unmatched.

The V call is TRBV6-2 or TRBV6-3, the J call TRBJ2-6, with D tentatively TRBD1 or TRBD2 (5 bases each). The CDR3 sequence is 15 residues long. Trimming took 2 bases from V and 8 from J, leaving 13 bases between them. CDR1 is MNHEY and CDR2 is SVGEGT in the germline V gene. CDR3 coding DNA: TGTGCCAGCAGTTACGGAGCAGGGACGACCAACGTCCTGACTTTC. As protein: CASSYGAGTTNVLTF.

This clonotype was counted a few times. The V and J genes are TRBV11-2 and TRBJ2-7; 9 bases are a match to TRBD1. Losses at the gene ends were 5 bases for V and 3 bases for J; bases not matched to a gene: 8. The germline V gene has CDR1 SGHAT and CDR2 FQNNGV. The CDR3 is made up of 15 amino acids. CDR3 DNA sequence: TGTGCCAGCAGCGCAGCTAGGACAGGGGTCTACGAGCAGTACTTC. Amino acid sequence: CASSAARTGVYEQYF.

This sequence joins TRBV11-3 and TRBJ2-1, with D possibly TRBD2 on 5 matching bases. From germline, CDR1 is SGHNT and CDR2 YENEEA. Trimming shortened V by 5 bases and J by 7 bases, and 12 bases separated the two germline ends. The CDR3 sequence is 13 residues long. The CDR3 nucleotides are TGTGCCAGCAGCGAGGGCCCTCTAAATGAGCAGTTCTTC. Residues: CASSEGPLNEQFF.

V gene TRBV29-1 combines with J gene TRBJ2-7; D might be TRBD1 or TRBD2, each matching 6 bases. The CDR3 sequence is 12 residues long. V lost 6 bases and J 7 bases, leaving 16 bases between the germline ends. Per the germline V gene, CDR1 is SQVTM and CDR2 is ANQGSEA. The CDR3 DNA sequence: TGCAGCGTAGCGAGGGGGGACGGTGAGCAGTACTTC. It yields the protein CSVARGDGEQYF.

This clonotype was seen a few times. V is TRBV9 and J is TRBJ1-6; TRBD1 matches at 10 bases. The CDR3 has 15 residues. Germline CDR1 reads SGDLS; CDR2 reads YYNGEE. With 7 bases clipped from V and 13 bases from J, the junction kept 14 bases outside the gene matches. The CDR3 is CASGTGENRLAPLHF. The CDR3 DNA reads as TGTGCCAGCGGGACAGGGGAGAATCGTTTGGCGCCCCTCCACTTT.